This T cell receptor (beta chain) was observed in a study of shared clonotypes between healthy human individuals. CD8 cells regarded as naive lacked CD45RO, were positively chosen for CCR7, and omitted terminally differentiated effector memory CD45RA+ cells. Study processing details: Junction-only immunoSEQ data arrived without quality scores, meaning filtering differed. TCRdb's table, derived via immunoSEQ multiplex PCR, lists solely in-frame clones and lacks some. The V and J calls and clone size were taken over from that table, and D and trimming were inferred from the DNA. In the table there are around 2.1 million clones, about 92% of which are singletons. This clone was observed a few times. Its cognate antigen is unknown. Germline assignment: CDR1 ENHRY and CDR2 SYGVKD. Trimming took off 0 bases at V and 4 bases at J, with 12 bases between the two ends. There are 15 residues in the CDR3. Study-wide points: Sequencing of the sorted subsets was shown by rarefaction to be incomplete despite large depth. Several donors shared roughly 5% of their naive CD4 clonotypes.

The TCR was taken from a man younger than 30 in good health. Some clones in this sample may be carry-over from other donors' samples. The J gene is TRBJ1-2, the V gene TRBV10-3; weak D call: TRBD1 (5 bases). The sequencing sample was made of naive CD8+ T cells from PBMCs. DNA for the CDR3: TGTGCCATCAGTGAGTCAGGGCAGGGAGGCTATGGCTACACCTTC. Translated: CAISESGQGGYGYTF.